This T cell receptor beta chain was obtained from a study of tissue T cells after allogeneic stem cell transplantation. Method: immunoSEQ multiplex PCR; TCRdb's copy keeps in-frame clones and lacks some. Counted here are fewer than 3,500 clones, about 55% occurring once; the ten biggest clones make up roughly 4.4%. Regarding this clone: The target antigen is unknown. Here the gene names and germline are mouse.

Time point defined: mouse harvest day 7 after allogeneic transplant. Tail vein injection delivered 10^7 T-cell-depleted bone marrow cells and 10^6 splenic CD5+ T cells. B6 (H2b) cells into BALB/c (H2d) mice; tissues taken at day 7 or 14. Broader study findings: Across patients, clones rarely overlapped, yet motif clusters were shared tissue-specifically. Some tissue clones might be persisting host cells; their alloreactivity or antigen specificity was not determined.

This receptor was identified in a female BALB/c mouse given C57BL/6 T cells with graft-versus-host disease after an allogeneic hematopoietic cell transplant. Sequencing was performed on gut tissue.

The CDR3 bases that were read are TGCTCCAGCAGTCAATTTATTTGGGGGTCAAACACCGGGCAGCTCTAC. Protein sequence: CSSSQFIWGSNTGQLY. The full-length CDR3 reads as CSSSQFIWGSNTGQLYF. The chain couples TRBV23 to TRBJ2-2; TRBD2 is taken as the D call from the table, unchecked against the DNA. The DNA ends 1 residue before the CDR3 does, and the rest of the CDR3 is filled in from the germline J gene. Germline-derived CDR1 and CDR2 are KGHTA and FQNQQP. The CDR3 extends over 17 amino acids. Filled out from reference TRBV23 and TRBJ2-2, the complete variable domain reads DAAVTQKPRYLIKMKGQEAEMKCIPEKGHTAVFWYQQKQSKELKFLIYFQNQQPLDQIDMVKERFSAVCPSSSLCSLGIRTCEAEDSALYLCSSSQFIWGSNTGQLYFGEGSKLTVL.